A single sample is the source of the 12 T cell receptor beta chains below, sequenced in a study of blood T cell repertoires in COVID-19. Sequencing used immunoSEQ multiplex PCR; TCRdb keeps in-frame clones, though not all of them. The sample lists 300,000 to 450,000 clones; 85% to 90% were seen once. The sample was PBMCs or T cells enriched from blood (not recorded which). Receptors originate from a man aged 18 to 29 who had recovered from COVID-19.

This chain joins TRBV18 and TRBJ2-5; the match to TRBD2 covers 8 bases. The ends lost 7 bases at V and 4 bases at J; junction bases unmatched: 5. The CDR3 length is 13 residues. Per the germline V gene, CDR1 is KGHSH and CDR2 is LQKENI. The chain's CDR3 is CASCIAGPETQYF. DNA of the CDR3: TGTGCCAGCTGTATAGCGGGGCCAGAGACCCAGTACTTC.

The V gene is TRBV30, the J gene TRBJ1-2; D ambiguous. This CDR3 has 14 residues. In germline, CDR1 is GTSNPN, CDR2 SVGIG (reference sequence). Trimming took 3 bases from V and 6 from J, leaving 17 bases between them. This CDR3 reads CAWRARYNINGYTF. The CDR3 region has the DNA TGTGCCTGGAGGGCGCGGTATAACATAAATGGCTACACCTTC.

The chain carries TRBV9 and TRBJ1-6; 7 bases line up with TRBD1. The length of the CDR3 is 15 residues. Losses at the gene ends were 0 bases for V and 7 bases for J; bases not matched to a gene: 4. Germline values: CDR1 SGDLS, CDR2 YYNGEE. The CDR3 sequence is CASSVGGQQNSPLHF. The CDR3 bases are TGTGCCAGCAGCGTAGGGGGACAGCAAAATTCACCCCTCCACTTT.

This chain uses TRBV7-9 with TRBJ1-4, with unresolved D. The V gene lost 5 bases and the J gene lost 3 bases, with 16 bases spanning the gap. CDR3 length: 16 amino acids. Germline V gene sequence: CDR1 SEHNR, CDR2 FQNEAQ (reference sequence). Here the CDR3 reads CASSRTPSGANEKLFF. As DNA, the CDR3 is TGTGCCAGCAGCAGAACCCCCTCCGGAGCTAATGAAAAACTGTTTTTT.

V is TRBV18 and J is TRBJ1-1, with 9 positions matching TRBD1. Trimming took 2 bases from V and 1 from J; bases not matched to a gene: 2. The CDR3 length is 15 residues. Per the germline V gene, CDR1 is KGHSH and CDR2 is LQKENI. The CDR3 protein is CASSPGTGTNTEAFF. Written as DNA, the CDR3 is TGTGCCAGCTCACCAGGGACAGGGACGAACACTGAAGCTTTCTTT.

The chain is built from TRBV5-6 and TRBJ1-2; D is perhaps TRBD1 (6 bases). The CDR3 is 16 amino acids. Germline CDR1 and CDR2: SGHDT and YYEEEE. V gave up 4 bases and J gave up 4 bases, with 20 bases separating them. The CDR3 protein is CASSMESTGTFYGYTF. The CDR3 DNA reads as TGTGCCAGCAGCATGGAATCGACAGGTACTTTCTATGGCTACACCTTC.

This chain uses TRBV7-9 with TRBJ2-3, with D possibly matching TRBD1 (6 bases). CDR1 is SEHNR and CDR2 is FQNEAQ in the germline V gene (reference sequence). V lost 4 bases and J 0 bases, leaving 14 bases between the germline ends. CDR3 size: 16 residues. CDR3 DNA sequence: TGTGCCAGCAGCTACCACAGGGAAACTAGCACAGATACGCAGTATTTT. Its protein product is CASSYHRETSTDTQYF.

This chain joins TRBV27 and TRBJ2-1; D remains ambiguous. The CDR3 loop spans 12 amino acids. V lost 10 bases to trimming and J lost 5 bases, with 12 bases between them. Germline V lookup: CDR1 MNHEY, CDR2 SMNVEV (reference sequence). CDR3 nucleotide sequence: TGTGCCACCGCGGAGTCGCACAATGAGCAGTTCTTC. It specifies CATAESHNEQFF.

The CDR3 region has the DNA TGTGCCAGCAGAAATACAGCCGAAAATTCACCCCTCCACTTT. Protein product: CASRNTAENSPLHF. The chain recombines TRBV9 with TRBJ1-6; no firm D call. The CDR3 consists of 14 residues. Trimming took 5 bases from V and 7 from J, leaving 13 bases between them. Germline-derived CDR1 and CDR2 are SGDLS and YYNGEE.

This chain joins TRBV25-1 and TRBJ1-5; TRBD1 is a possible D gene (5 bases). V was clipped by 3 bases and J by 4 bases, with 10 bases between them. Germline V CDR1 and CDR2: MGHDK, SYGVNS. CDR3 length equals 14 residues. CDR3 bases: TGTGCCAGCAGTGATTGGGGCGGTAATCAGCCCCAGCATTTT. This sequence encodes CASSDWGGNQPQHF.

The chain couples TRBV27 to TRBJ1-1; maybe TRBD1 (5 bases). Trimming pared 0 bases from V and 2 bases from J, leaving 10 bases between. The CDR3 is 15 residues long. The germline V gene encodes CDR1 MNHEY and CDR2 SMNVEV (reference sequence). The CDR3 coding sequence is TGTGCCAGCAGTTTATCTCGGACAATAAACACTGAAGCTTTCTTT. Translated, it gives CASSLSRTINTEAFF.

The table lists this clone with a count of one. This chain uses TRBV28 with TRBJ2-3; no firm D call. Trimming cost V 6 bases and J 5 bases, with 6 bases left between them. This CDR3 has 11 amino acids. CDR1 is MDHEN, CDR2 SYDVKM, per germline. DNA of the CDR3: TGTGCCAGCAGATCAGGAGATACGCAGTATTTT. It codes for CASRSGDTQYF.